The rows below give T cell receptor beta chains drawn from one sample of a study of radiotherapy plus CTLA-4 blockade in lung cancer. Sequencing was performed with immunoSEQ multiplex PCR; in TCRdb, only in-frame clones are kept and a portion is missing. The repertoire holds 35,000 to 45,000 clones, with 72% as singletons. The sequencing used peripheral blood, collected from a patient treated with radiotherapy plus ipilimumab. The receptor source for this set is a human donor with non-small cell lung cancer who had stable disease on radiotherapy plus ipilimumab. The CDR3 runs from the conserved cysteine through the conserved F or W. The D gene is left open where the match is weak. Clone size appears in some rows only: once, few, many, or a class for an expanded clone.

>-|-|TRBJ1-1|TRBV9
CASSVGFSNTEAFF
TGTGCCAGCAGCGTAGGTTTCTCGAACACTGAAGCTTTCTTT
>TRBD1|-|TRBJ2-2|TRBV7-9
CASSPGQGRTGELFF
TGTGCCAGCAGCCCTGGACAGGGGAGGACCGGGGAGCTGTTTTTT
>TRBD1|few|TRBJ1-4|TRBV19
CASSRLQGLDEKLFF
TGTGCCAGTAGTAGGTTACAGGGGTTGGATGAAAAACTGTTTTTT
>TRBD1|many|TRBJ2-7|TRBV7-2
CASSLGQGVSYEQYF
TGTGCCAGCAGCTTGGGACAGGGTGTTTCCTACGAGCAGTACTTC
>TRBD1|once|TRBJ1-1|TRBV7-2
CASSLALGQAREAFF
TGTGCCAGCAGCTTAGCCCTCGGACAGGCGCGTGAAGCTTTCTTT
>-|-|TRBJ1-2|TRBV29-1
CSVGTDGYTF
TGCAGCGTTGGAACAGATGGCTACACCTTC
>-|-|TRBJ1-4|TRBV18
CASSPGGPNEKLFF
TGTGCCAGCTCACCAGGGGGCCCCAATGAAAAACTGTTTTTT
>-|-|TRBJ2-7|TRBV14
CASSPLPSYEQYF
TGTGCCAGCAGCCCCTTGCCCAGCTACGAGCAGTACTTC
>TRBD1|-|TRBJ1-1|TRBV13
CASSLVTGGAVKSFF
TGTGCCAGCAGCTTAGTTACAGGGGGCGCTGTTAAGTCTTTCTTT
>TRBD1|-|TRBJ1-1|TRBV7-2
CASSLRGRTEAFF
TGTGCCAGCAGCCTCAGGGGGCGGACTGAAGCTTTCTTT
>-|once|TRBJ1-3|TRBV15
CATSRVGSSGNTIYF
TGTGCCACCAGCAGAGTTGGCAGCTCTGGAAACACCATATATTTT
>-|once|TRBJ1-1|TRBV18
CASSPQEGWNTEAFF
TGTGCCAGCTCACCCCAGGAGGGATGGAACACTGAAGCTTTCTTT
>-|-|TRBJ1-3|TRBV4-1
CASSQEGGPGNTIYF
TGCGCCAGCAGCCAAGAGGGGGGACCTGGAAACACCATATATTTT
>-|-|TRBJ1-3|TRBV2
CASSENRAGNTIYF
TGTGCCAGCAGCGAGAACAGGGCTGGAAACACCATATATTTT
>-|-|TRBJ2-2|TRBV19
CASSILGGNTGELFF
TGTGCCAGTAGTATTTTGGGGGGTAACACCGGGGAGCTGTTTTTT
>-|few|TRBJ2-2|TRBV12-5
CASGLARTAIYTGELFF
TGTGCTAGTGGTTTGGCCAGGACAGCTATCTACACCGGGGAGCTGTTTTTT
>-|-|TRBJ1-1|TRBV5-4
CASSLFFQGTEAFF
TGTGCCAGCAGCTTGTTTTTCCAGGGGACTGAAGCTTTCTTT
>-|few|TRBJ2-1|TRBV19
CASSPRGGGSYNEQFF
TGTGCCAGTAGTCCGAGGGGAGGAGGGTCCTACAATGAGCAGTTCTTC
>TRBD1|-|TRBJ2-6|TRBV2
CASRPTGAGANVLTF
TGTGCCAGCAGACCTACAGGGGCGGGGGCCAACGTCCTGACTTTC
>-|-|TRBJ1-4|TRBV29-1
CSVVPGFNEKLFF
TGCAGCGTTGTTCCAGGGTTTAATGAAAAACTGTTTTTT
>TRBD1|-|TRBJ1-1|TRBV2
CASGTGSNTEAFF
TGTGCCAGCGGGACAGGCTCGAACACTGAAGCTTTCTTT
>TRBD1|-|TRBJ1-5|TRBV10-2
CASRATGADQPQHF
TGCGCCAGCAGAGCCACAGGGGCTGATCAGCCCCAGCATTTT
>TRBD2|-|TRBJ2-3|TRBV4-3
CASSQGGESWDTQYF
TGCGCCAGCAGCCAGGGGGGGGAGTCATGGGATACGCAGTATTTT
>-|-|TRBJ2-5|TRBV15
CATSRDQGKETQYF
TGTGCCACCAGCAGAGATCAGGGGAAAGAGACCCAGTACTTC
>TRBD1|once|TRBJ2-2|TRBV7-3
CASSYNRGPGELFF
TGTGCCAGCAGCTACAACAGGGGACCCGGGGAGCTGTTTTTT
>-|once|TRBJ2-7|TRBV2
CASKGESYEQYF
TGTGCCAGCAAAGGGGAATCCTACGAGCAGTACTTC
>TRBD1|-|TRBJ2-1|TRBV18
CASSPGQGSYNEQFF
TGTGCCAGCTCACCGGGACAGGGCTCCTACAATGAGCAGTTCTTC
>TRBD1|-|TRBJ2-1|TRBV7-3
CASSLTGQGNGQFF
TGTGCCAGCAGCTTAACGGGACAGGGGAATGGGCAGTTCTTC